The present T cell receptor (beta chain) was sequenced within a study of identifying expanded T cells in peripheral blood. Study outcomes and limitations: Across healthy donors, higher total template counts meant significantly greater roughly two-week count variance. Differentially abundant clones: about 1.3 between replicates, around 16 at about 13 days, 19 to 20 at four.

The assay was immunoSEQ multiplex PCR, and TCRdb's table has in-frame clones only and misses some. The data show fewer than 130,000 clones, around nine tenths seen once. Germline V gene sequence: CDR1 MNHNY, CDR2 SVGAGI (reference sequence). Trimming pared 6 bases from V and 0 bases from J, leaving 8 bases between. The length of the CDR3 is 13 residues. Comment on this clone: Its specificity is not known. The sample holds other DNA sequences that translate to the same CDR3.

The V call is TRBV6-6, the J call TRBJ1-2; D is undetermined. The sequence was obtained from a person aged 18 to 75 in good health. Sequencing was carried out using blood. The CDR3 loop reads CASRPSTNYGYTF. DNA of the CDR3: TGTGCCAGCAGGCCCAGTACTAACTATGGCTACACCTTC.